This TCR beta chain was identified in a study of blood T cell repertoires in COVID-19. Details on this clone: This sample includes further DNA sequences coding for the same CDR3.

TCRdb's table, derived via immunoSEQ multiplex PCR, lists solely in-frame clones and lacks some. The sample holds tens of thousands of clones; 84% are singletons and the top ten take just under 25%. CDR3 size: 15 residues. Deletions cut 0 bases from V and 2 bases from J, with 6 bases between. Germline V gives CDR1 SGHRS, CDR2 YFSETQ. The chain joins TRBV5-1 to TRBJ2-6; possible D gene TRBD1, 5 bases. Sequencing used peripheral blood. This TCR was recovered from a man aged 60-69 years with acute or convalescent COVID-19. In DNA form, the CDR3 reads TGCGCCAGCAGCTTGGGGGGCACTGGGGCCAACGTCCTGACTTTC. Encoded protein: CASSLGGTGANVLTF.